This paragraph covers one T cell receptor (beta chain) sequence. The data derive from a study of blood T cell repertoires in COVID-19. Background on the study: The United States, Italy and Spain supplied acute and convalescent COVID-19 samples. Sample material is recorded as cDNA or gDNA derived from T cells, B-cell-depleted T cells, or PBMCs.

As processed by the authors: It was from reference gene primer amplification that nucleated cell counts were estimated. TCRdb's table, derived via immunoSEQ multiplex PCR, lists solely in-frame clones and lacks some. The D gene and trimming were derived from the DNA, and the V and J assignments and clone size from that table. The sample lists roughly 97,000 clones; 70% to 90% were seen once. Looked up from germline, CDR1 is MDHEN and CDR2 is SYDVKM. The V gene end was trimmed by 1 base and the J gene end by 3 bases; junction bases not matched to a gene: 12. CDR3 length: 18 amino acids. The rearrangement links TRBV28 to TRBJ2-5, with 9 bases identical to TRBD1. This sequence was found in a human donor in a cohort sampled during active COVID-19. Sequenced input: peripheral blood. CDR3 protein: CASSLSSWGTGIKETQYF. The CDR3 nucleotides are TGTGCCAGCAGTTTATCTTCATGGGGGACAGGGATAAAAGAGACCCAGTACTTC.